Presented here are 11 T cell receptor beta chains from one specimen sequenced in a study of blood T cell repertoires in COVID-19. TCRdb's copy holds only in-frame clones and misses some; the assay was immunoSEQ multiplex PCR. The data contain approximately 26,000 clones, 89% of them seen just once; the ten biggest clones take up about 52%. Material for sequencing was peripheral blood. The receptor set was obtained from a human donor with acute or convalescent COVID-19. The donor label of this sample is uncertain.

The chain recombines TRBV7-2 with TRBJ2-7; TRBD2 aligns across 8 bases. CDR3 size: 14 residues. Trimming cost V 8 bases and J 6 bases; bases outside gene matches: 12. Germline assignment: CDR1 SGHTA and CDR2 FQGNSA. The chain's CDR3 is CASHNIGGAGEQYF. The CDR3 DNA is TGTGCCAGCCACAATATCGGGGGGGCAGGCGAGCAGTACTTC.

CDR3 protein: CASSDAGGSYEQYF. The CDR3 DNA is TGTGCCAGCAGTGACGCGGGGGGCTCCTACGAGCAGTACTTC. The chain recombines TRBV25-1 with TRBJ2-7; 8 bases agree with TRBD2. Germline V gene data show CDR1 as MGHDK and CDR2 as SYGVNS. J was trimmed by 0 bases and V by 3 bases; bases with no gene match: 1. CDR3 length equals 14 residues.

The gene calls are TRBV5-1 and TRBJ2-2, with D possibly being TRBD1 (5 bases). The V gene lost 5 bases and the J gene lost 3 bases, with 11 bases spanning the gap. Germline lookup yields CDR1 SGHRS and CDR2 YFSETQ. This CDR3 spans 14 amino acids. The CDR3 DNA reads TGCGCCAGCAGTAAGGGGCCCGACACCGGGGAGCTGTTTTTT. This encodes CASSKGPDTGELFF.

V and J are TRBV18 and TRBJ2-7, with D possibly TRBD1 on 6 matching bases. The CDR3 totals 14 residues. Trimming left V 5 bases short and J 6 bases short, with 17 bases between. Germline CDR1 and CDR2: KGHSH and LQKENI. CDR3 bases: TGTGCCAGCTCATTACAAGGGGGACGGGGCGAGCAGTACTTC. It yields the protein CASSLQGGRGEQYF. Supplemented by reference TRBV18 and TRBJ2-7, the full variable domain reads NAGVMQNPRHLVRRRGQEARLRCSPMKGHSHVYWYRQLPEEGLKFMVYLQKENIIDESGMPKERFSAEFPKEGPSILRIQQVVRGDSAAYFCASSLQGGRGEQYFGPGTRLTVT.

The J gene is TRBJ2-3, the V gene TRBV14; 8 bases map to TRBD1. The V and J ends lost 5 bases and 4 bases, in that order; junction bases with no gene match: 14. The CDR3 length is 17 residues. The V gene's germline CDR1 is SGHDN and CDR2 FVKESK. The chain's CDR3 is CASSGQPRGLFSDTQYF. Written as DNA, the CDR3 is TGTGCCAGCAGCGGCCAGCCCAGGGGGCTTTTCTCAGATACGCAGTATTTT.

The chain combines TRBV7-2 with TRBJ2-5, with 9 nucleotides matching TRBD2. This CDR3 has 16 amino acids. J lost 1 base, V lost 5 bases, and 8 bases had no gene match. Germline V gene data show CDR1 as SGHTA and CDR2 as FQGNSA. CDR3 protein: CASSAGLAIFQETQYF. CDR3 DNA: TGTGCCAGCAGCGCCGGACTAGCGATATTCCAAGAGACCCAGTACTTC.

The CDR3 DNA is TGTGCCAGCAGTGAATCAGGCGGGACAGTAGTCAAAAACATTCAGTACTTC. It encodes CASSESGGTVVKNIQYF. This chain links TRBV6-1 with TRBJ2-4; a possible D gene is TRBD1 (7 bases). The CDR3 extends over 17 amino acids. Germline V gene data show CDR1 as MNHNS and CDR2 as SASEGT. The V end lost 2 bases, the J end lost 3 bases, and 17 bases lay between the germline ends.

This chain links TRBV24-1 with TRBJ2-3; TRBD2 matches at 9 bases. The CDR3 totals 16 residues. Germline V gene data show CDR1 as KGHDR and CDR2 as SFDVKD. Germline trimming cut 3 bases from V and 6 bases from J; bases unmatched to any gene: 9. The CDR3 region has the DNA TGTGCCACCAGTGATGCTTTAGCGGGAGTGGGGGATACGCAGTATTTT. This sequence encodes CATSDALAGVGDTQYF.

The chain links TRBV3-1 (or the pseudogene TRBV3-2) to TRBJ2-1; no definite D call. Trimming removed 4 bases from V and 10 bases from J, with 11 bases in between. CDR3 length: 12 residues. Germline V lookup: CDR1 LGHDT, CDR2 YNNKEL (reference sequence). The CDR3 reads CASSPQNGEQFF. For the CDR3, the DNA is TGTGCCAGCAGCCCACAAAACGGGGAGCAGTTCTTC.

J is TRBJ2-3 and V is TRBV9, with 8 positions matching TRBD2. CDR1 and CDR2 from the germline V gene are SGDLS and YYNGEE. The CDR3 has 15 amino acids. The J segment lost 2 bases and the V segment lost 4 bases, leaving 6 bases of the junction unmatched. CDR3 sequence: CASSLGLASTDTQYF. CDR3 coding DNA: TGTGCCAGCAGCCTCGGACTAGCCTCCACAGATACGCAGTATTTT.

The V call is TRBV5-4, the J call TRBJ1-1, with 8 nucleotides matching TRBD1. Germline trimming cut 4 bases from V and 5 bases from J; bases unmatched to any gene: 10. The length of the CDR3 is 15 residues. Per germline, CDR1 SGHNT and CDR2 YYREEE (reference sequence). The CDR3 protein is CASSRTGQGRTEAFF. CDR3 sequence (DNA): TGTGCCAGCAGCCGAACAGGACAGGGTAGGACTGAAGCTTTCTTT. The entire variable domain, with the rest obtained from reference TRBV5-4 and TRBJ1-1, is as follows: ETGVTQSPTHLIKTRGQQVTLRCSSQSGHNTVSWYQQALGQGPQFIFQYYREEENGRGNFPPRFSGLQFPNYSSELNVNALELDDSALYLCASSRTGQGRTEAFFGQGTRLTVV.